This T cell receptor beta chain is drawn from a study of blood T cells in healthy people across ages. A few counts support this clonotype. The V end lost 0 bases, the J end lost 9 bases, and 8 bases lay between the germline ends. The CDR3 has 12 residues. The germline CDR1 and CDR2 sequences are SGHTA and FQGNSA. The authors ran a second PCR of about 6 to 11 cycles using a sample-barcoded 5' primer and a J-beta primer mix. TCRdb redid the calling of the 5' RACE reads with MiXCR, one entry per CDR3 protein. The table lists 1 million to 1.2 million distinct CDR3 sequences, roughly two fifths of them singletons.

The J gene is TRBJ2-5, the V gene TRBV7-2, with unresolved D. The clonotype was recovered from a man in his late teens or twenties in good health. The specimen was blood. The CDR3 is CASSLALGSQYF. CDR3 sequence (DNA): TGTGCCAGCAGCTTAGCCCTCGGGTCCCAGTACTTC.